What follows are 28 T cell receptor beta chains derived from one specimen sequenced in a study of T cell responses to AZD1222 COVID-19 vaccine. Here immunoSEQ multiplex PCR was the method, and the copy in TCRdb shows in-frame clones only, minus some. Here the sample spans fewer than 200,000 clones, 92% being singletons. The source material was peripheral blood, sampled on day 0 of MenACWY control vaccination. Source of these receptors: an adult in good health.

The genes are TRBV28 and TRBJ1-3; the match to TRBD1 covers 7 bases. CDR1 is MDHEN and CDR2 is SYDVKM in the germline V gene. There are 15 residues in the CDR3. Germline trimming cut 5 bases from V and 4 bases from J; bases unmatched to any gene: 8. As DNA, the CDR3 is TGTGCCAGCAGTGGCAGGGGGATACTCGGAAACACCATATATTTT. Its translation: CASSGRGILGNTIYF. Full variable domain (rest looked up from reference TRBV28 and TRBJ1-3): DVKVTQSSRYLVKRTGEKVFLECVQDMDHENMFWYRQDPGLGLRLIYFSYDVKMKEKGDIPEGYSVSREKKERFSLILESASTNQTSMYLCASSGRGILGNTIYFGEGSWLTVV.

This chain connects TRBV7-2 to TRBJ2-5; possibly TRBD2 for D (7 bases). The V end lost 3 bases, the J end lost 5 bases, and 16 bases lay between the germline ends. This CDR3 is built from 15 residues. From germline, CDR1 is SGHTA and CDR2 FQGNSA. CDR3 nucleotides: TGTGCCAGCAGCTTGGGGGCGCGGGGGCATGAGACCCAGTACTTC. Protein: CASSLGARGHETQYF.

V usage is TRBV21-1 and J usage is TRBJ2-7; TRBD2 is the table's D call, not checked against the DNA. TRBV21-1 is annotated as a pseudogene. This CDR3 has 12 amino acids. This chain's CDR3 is CASSFEMGRSRV. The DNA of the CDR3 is TGTGCCAGCAGTTTCGAAATGGGGAGGAGTAGGGTC.

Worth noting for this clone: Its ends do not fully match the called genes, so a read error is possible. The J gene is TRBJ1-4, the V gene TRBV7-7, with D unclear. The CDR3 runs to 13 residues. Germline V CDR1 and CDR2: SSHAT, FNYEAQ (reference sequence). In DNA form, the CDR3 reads TGTGCTAGCAGCCGAAGACGGTATGAAAAACTGTTTTTT. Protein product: CASSRRRYEKLFF. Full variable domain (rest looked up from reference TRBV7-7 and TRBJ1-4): GAGVSQSPRYKVTKRGQDVTLRCDPISSHATLYWYQQALGQGPEFLTYFNYEAQPDKSGLPSDRFSAERPEGSISTLTIQRTEQRDSAMYRCASSRRRYEKLFFGSGTQLSVL.

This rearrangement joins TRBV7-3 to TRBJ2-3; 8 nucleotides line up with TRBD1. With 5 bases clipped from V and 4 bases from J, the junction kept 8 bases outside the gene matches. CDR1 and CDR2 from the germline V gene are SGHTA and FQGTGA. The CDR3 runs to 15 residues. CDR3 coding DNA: TGTGCCAGCAGCCCGAACAGGGGGTTCGCAGATACGCAGTATTTT. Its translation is CASSPNRGFADTQYF.

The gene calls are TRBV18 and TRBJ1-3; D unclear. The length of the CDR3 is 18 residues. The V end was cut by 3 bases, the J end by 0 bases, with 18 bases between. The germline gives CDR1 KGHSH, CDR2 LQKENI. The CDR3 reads CASSPQRQSQSSGNTIYF. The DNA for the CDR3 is TGTGCCAGCTCACCCCAACGACAAAGCCAATCCTCTGGAAACACCATATATTTT.

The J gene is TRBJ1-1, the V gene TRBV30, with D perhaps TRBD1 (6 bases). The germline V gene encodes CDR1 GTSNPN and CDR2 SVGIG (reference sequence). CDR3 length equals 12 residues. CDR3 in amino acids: CAQWLGAEEAFF. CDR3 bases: TGTGCTCAATGGTTGGGGGCCGAAGAAGCTTTCTTT. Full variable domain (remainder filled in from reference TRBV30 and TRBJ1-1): SQTIHQWPATLVQPVGSPLSLECTVEGTSNPNLYWYRQAAGRGLQLLFYSVGIGQISSEVPQNLSASRPQDRQFILSSKKLLLSDSGFYLCAQWLGAEEAFFGQGTRLTVV.

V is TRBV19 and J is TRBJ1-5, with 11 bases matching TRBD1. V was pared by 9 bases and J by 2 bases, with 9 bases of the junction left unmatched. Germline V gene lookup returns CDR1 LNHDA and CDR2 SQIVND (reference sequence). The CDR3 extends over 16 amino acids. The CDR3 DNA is TGTGCCAGCAAGGACAGGGGGCAGGTTGGCAATCAGCCCCAGCATTTT. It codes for CASKDRGQVGNQPQHF.

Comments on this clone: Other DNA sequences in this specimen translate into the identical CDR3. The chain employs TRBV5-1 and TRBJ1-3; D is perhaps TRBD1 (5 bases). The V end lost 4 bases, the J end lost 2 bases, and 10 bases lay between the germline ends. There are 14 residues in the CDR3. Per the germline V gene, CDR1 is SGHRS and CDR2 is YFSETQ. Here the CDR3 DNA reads TGCGCCAGCAGCCCTGGGACGGCTGGAAACACCATATATTTT. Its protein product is CASSPGTAGNTIYF.

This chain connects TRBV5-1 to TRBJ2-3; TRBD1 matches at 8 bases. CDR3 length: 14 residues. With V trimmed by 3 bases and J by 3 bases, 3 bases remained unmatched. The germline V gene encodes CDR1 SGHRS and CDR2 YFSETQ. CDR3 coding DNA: TGCGCCAGCAGCTCCAGACAGGGGACAGATACGCAGTATTTT. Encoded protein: CASSSRQGTDTQYF.

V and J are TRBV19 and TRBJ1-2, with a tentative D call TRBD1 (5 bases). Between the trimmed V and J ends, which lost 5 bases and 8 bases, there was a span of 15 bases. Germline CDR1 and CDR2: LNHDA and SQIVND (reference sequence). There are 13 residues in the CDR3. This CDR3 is CASSWQGQRGYTF. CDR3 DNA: TGTGCCAGTAGTTGGCAGGGCCAGCGAGGCTACACCTTC.

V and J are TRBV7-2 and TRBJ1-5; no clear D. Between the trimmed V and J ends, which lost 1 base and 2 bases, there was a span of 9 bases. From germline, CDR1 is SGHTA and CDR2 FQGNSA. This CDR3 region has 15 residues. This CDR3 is CASSLEGGGNQPQHF. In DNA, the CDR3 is TGTGCCAGCAGCTTAGAGGGAGGTGGCAATCAGCCCCAGCATTTT.

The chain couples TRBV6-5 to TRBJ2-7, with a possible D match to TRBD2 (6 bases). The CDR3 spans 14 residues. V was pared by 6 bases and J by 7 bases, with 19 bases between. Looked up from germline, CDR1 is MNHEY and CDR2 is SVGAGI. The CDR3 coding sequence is TGTGCCAGCAGCAACCCCTCCGGTCGGGGGGAGCAGTACTTC. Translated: CASSNPSGRGEQYF.

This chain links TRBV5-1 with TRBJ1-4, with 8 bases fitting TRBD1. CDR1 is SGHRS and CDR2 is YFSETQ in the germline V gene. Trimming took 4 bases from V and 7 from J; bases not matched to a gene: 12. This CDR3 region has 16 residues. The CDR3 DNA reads TGCGCCAGCAGCATCTCACTCAGGGGGCGCAGTGAAAAACTGTTTTTT. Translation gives CASSISLRGRSEKLFF.

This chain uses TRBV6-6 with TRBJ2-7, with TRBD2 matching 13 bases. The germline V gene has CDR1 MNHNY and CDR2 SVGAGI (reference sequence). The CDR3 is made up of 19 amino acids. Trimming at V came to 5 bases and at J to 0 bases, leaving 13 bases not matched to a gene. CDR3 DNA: TGTGCCAGCAGTCCAATTCCCGGGACTAGCGGGACAAGCTCCTACGAGCAGTACTTC. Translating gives CASSPIPGTSGTSSYEQYF.

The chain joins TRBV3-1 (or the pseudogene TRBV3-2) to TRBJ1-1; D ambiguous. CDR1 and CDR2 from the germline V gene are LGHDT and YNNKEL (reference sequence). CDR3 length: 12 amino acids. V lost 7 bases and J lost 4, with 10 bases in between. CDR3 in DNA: TGTGCCAGCAATCAGGAGGGCACTGAAGCTTTCTTT. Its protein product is CASNQEGTEAFF.

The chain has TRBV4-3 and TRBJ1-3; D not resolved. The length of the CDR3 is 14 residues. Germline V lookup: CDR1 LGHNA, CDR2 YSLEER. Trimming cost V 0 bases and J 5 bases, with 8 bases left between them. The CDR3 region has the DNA TGCGCCAGCAGCCAAGACAGTAGCAGAAACACCATATATTTT. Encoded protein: CASSQDSSRNTIYF.

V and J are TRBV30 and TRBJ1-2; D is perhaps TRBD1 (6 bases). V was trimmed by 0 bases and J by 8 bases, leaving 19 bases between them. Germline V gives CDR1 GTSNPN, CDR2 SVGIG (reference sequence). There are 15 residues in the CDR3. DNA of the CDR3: TGTGCCTGGAGTGTCCCCTCCGGGGGCAATCGAGGCTACACCTTC. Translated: CAWSVPSGGNRGYTF.

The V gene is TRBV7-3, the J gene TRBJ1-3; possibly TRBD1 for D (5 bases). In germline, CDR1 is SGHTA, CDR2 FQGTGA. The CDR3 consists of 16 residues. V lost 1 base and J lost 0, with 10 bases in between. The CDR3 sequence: CASSLNGASSGNTIYF. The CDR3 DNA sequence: TGTGCCAGCAGCTTAAATGGGGCAAGCTCTGGAAACACCATATATTTT.

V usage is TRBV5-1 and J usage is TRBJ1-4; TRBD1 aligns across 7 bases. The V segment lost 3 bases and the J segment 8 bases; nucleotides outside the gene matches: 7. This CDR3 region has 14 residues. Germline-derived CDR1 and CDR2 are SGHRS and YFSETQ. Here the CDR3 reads CASSSPGQLEKLFF. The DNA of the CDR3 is TGCGCCAGCAGCTCTCCGGGACAGCTGGAAAAACTGTTTTTT.

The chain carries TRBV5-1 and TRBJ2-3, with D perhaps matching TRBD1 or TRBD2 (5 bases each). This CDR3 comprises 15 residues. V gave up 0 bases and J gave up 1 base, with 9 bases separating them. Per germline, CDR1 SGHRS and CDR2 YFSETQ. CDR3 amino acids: CASSLGGGRTDTQYF. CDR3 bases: TGCGCCAGCAGCTTGGGTGGGGGACGCACAGATACGCAGTATTTT.

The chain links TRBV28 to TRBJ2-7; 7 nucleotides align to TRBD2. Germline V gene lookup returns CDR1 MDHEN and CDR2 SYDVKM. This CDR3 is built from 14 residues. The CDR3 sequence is CTWGGDGFGYEQYF. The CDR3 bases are TGTACCTGGGGAGGGGACGGTTTCGGGTACGAGCAGTACTTC.

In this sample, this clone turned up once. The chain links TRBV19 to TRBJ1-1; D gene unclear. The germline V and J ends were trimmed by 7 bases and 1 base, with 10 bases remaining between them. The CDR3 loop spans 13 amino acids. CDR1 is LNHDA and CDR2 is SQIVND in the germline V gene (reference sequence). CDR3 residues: CASMAGWNTEAFF. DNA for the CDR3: TGTGCCAGTATGGCAGGCTGGAACACTGAAGCTTTCTTT.

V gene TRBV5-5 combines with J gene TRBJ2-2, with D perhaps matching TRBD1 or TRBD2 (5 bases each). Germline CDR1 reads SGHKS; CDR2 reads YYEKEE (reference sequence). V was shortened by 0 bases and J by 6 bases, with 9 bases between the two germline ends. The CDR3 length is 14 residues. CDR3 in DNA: TGTGCCAGCAGCTTGGGGGACCGCTCCGGGGAGCTGTTTTTT. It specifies CASSLGDRSGELFF.

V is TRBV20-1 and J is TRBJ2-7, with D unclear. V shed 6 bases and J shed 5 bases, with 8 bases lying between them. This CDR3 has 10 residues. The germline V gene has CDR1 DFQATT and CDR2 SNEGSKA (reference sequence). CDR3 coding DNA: TGCAGTGCGGAGAGAGACGAGCAGTACTTC. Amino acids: CSAERDEQYF.

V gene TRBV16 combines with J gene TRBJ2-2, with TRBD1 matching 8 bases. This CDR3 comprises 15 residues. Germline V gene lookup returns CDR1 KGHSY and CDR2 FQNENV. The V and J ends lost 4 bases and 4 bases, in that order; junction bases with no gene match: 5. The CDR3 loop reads CASSLGQGSTGELFF. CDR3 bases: TGTGCCAGCAGCCTTGGACAGGGAAGCACCGGGGAGCTGTTTTTT.

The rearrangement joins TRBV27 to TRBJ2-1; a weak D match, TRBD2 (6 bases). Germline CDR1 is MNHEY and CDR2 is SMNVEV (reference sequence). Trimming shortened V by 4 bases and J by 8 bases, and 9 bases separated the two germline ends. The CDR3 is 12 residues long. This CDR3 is CASSSGVHEQFF. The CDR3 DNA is TGTGCCAGCAGTTCGGGGGTCCATGAGCAGTTCTTC.

The CDR3 reads CATSDPGPPSTEAFF. The CDR3 DNA reads as TGTGCCACCAGTGATCCCGGACCCCCCAGCACTGAAGCTTTCTTT. The rearrangement uses TRBV24-1 and TRBJ1-1; D is unclear. CDR3 size: 15 residues. Germline V gene lookup returns CDR1 KGHDR and CDR2 SFDVKD. V gave up 3 bases and J gave up 4 bases, with 14 bases separating them.